The 32 T cell receptor beta chains given below trace back to one sample, sequenced in a study of glioma-infiltrating T cells. Using RNA template, CDR3s of TCR alpha and beta were amplified with iRepertoire arm-PCR. MiXCR, run by TCRdb on the multiplex PCR reads, gives a single entry per CDR3 protein. The sample carries about 180,000 distinct CDR3 sequences, 43% recorded once. Sequencing was carried out using glioma tissue, nonneoplastic brain tissue, or PBMCs (not recorded which). The receptor source for this set is a human donor with low-grade glioma or glioblastoma, undergoing nonglioma brain surgery, or in good health (not recorded which).

This clonotype has at least ten counts. The rearrangement joins TRBV4-2 to TRBJ2-7, with D perhaps TRBD2 (6 bases). Germline CDR1 reads LGHNA; CDR2 reads YNFKEQ. The CDR3 is made up of 14 amino acids. The V end lost 1 base, the J end lost 1 base, and 8 bases lay between the germline ends. This CDR3 reads CASSQGLESYEQYF. As DNA, the CDR3 is TGTGCCAGCAGCCAAGGACTAGAGTCCTACGAGCAGTACTTC.

This clonotype has more than one count but fewer than ten. J is TRBJ1-1 and V is TRBV19, with 11 bases matching TRBD1. This CDR3 region has 16 residues. Germline trimming cut 4 bases from V and 0 bases from J; bases unmatched to any gene: 4. Germline V gives CDR1 LNHDA, CDR2 SQIVND (reference sequence). The CDR3 region has the DNA TGTGCCAGTAGTACAGGACAGGGGGCGATGAACACTGAAGCTTTCTTT. Encoded protein: CASSTGQGAMNTEAFF.

This clonotype appeared a few times. The chain combines TRBV7-9 with TRBJ2-1, with TRBD2 matching 8 bases. V dropped 5 bases and J dropped 1; count of bases not matched to a gene: 7. The CDR3 has 16 amino acids. Germline V gene lookup returns CDR1 SEHNR and CDR2 FQNEAQ (reference sequence). This chain's CDR3 is CASSPQSGSSYNEQFF. The DNA for the CDR3 is TGTGCCAGCAGCCCCCAAAGCGGGAGTTCCTACAATGAGCAGTTCTTC. Looking up the rest from reference TRBV7-9 and TRBJ2-1 gives the full variable domain: DTGVSQNPRHKITKRGQNVTFRCDPISEHNRLYWYRQTLGQGPEFLTYFQNEAQLEKSRLLSDRFSAERPKGSFSTLEIQRTEQGDSAMYLCASSPQSGSSYNEQFFGPGTRLTVL.

As to this clonotype: This may be a read error: a much more frequent sequence differs by one nucleotide. The rearrangement links TRBV6-1 to TRBJ2-5; 7 nucleotides align to TRBD2. Germline V gene sequence: CDR1 MNHNS, CDR2 SASEGT. The junction had 6 bases not matched to a gene; V was cut back by 7 bases and J by 4 bases. The CDR3 loop spans 13 amino acids. The CDR3 DNA reads TGTGCCAGCACCACGCGGGGGAGAGAGACCCAGTACTTC. Protein: CASTTRGRETQYF.

The rearrangement links TRBV7-2 to TRBJ2-1; 7 nucleotides line up with TRBD1. The CDR3 is 15 amino acids. V dropped 1 base and J dropped 6; count of bases not matched to a gene: 6. The germline V gene has CDR1 SGHTA and CDR2 FQGNSA. The DNA for the CDR3 is TGTGCCAGCAGCTTAGACAGGGGAAGGGGCAATGAGCAGTTCTTC. Encoded protein: CASSLDRGRGNEQFF.

Details on this clonotype: A read error may produce the germline difference seen at one junction end. The rearrangement uses TRBV7-9 and TRBJ1-1; D perhaps matches TRBD1 (5 bases). The CDR3 is made up of 15 amino acids. Germline V lookup: CDR1 SEHNR, CDR2 FQNEAQ (reference sequence). The CDR3: CASTSLIGGNTEDFF. DNA for the CDR3: TGTGCCAGCACCTCGCTAATCGGGGGGAACACTGAAGATTTCTTT. The full variable domain, in which reference TRBV7-9 and TRBJ1-1 provide the parts outside the CDR3, is DTGVSQNPRHKITKRGQNVTFRCDPISEHNRLYWYRQTLGQGPEFLTYFQNEAQLEKSRLLSDRFSAERPKGSFSTLEIQRTEQGDSAMYLCASTSLIGGNTEDFFGQGTRLTVV.

This rearrangement joins TRBV3-1 to TRBJ2-5, with D unclear. Between the trimmed V and J ends, which lost 0 bases and 6 bases, there was a span of 14 bases. There are 15 residues in the CDR3. Per germline, CDR1 LGHDT and CDR2 YNNKEL (reference sequence). The CDR3 reads CASSQDFLEVQTQYF. The CDR3 region has the DNA TGTGCCAGCAGCCAAGACTTCTTAGAAGTACAGACCCAGTACTTC.

This clonotype was recorded a few times. As DNA, the CDR3 is TGTGCCAGCATCTCGGGGGTTTCAGGGGCCAACGTCCTGACTTTC. Translation gives CASISGVSGANVLTF. This chain connects TRBV28 to TRBJ2-6; a possible D gene is TRBD2 (6 bases). With 7 bases removed from V and 4 bases from J, the gap between germline ends came to 14 bases. The CDR3 has 15 residues. Germline-derived CDR1 and CDR2 are MDHEN and SYDVKM.

Ten or more counts support this clonotype. V and J are TRBV6-6 and TRBJ2-3; D may be TRBD1 (5 bases). The CDR3 has 14 amino acids. The V gene's germline CDR1 is MNHNY and CDR2 SVGAGI (reference sequence). Trimming left V 2 bases short and J 4 bases short, with 10 bases between. The CDR3: CASSYDGAADTQYF. CDR3 nucleotide sequence: TGTGCCAGCAGTTACGATGGGGCTGCAGATACGCAGTATTTT.

Points on this clonotype: A much larger clone sits a single nucleotide away, making a read error possible. This sequence joins TRBV28 and TRBJ2-1; 7 bases align to TRBD2. The CDR3 extends over 15 amino acids. In germline, CDR1 is MDHEN, CDR2 SYDVKM. CDR3 loop: CASSGLVGVYNEKFF. The DNA of the CDR3 is TGTGCCAGCAGTGGACTAGTAGGGGTCTACAATGAGAAGTTCTTC.

For this clonotype: A much larger clone differs from this one at a single base, so this may be a read error. The chain uses TRBV6-2 or TRBV6-3 and TRBJ2-4; 8 bases fit TRBD1. The length of the CDR3 is 14 residues. Germline V CDR1 and CDR2: MNHEY, SVGEGT. The V and J ends lost 7 bases and 9 bases, in that order; junction bases with no gene match: 11. CDR3 residues: CASNPGQESGIQYF. DNA for the CDR3: TGTGCCAGCAATCCGGGACAGGAATCAGGCATTCAGTACTTC.

In regard to this clonotype: A clone one base away is much larger, so this may be a read error. The gene calls are TRBV28 and TRBJ2-1, with unresolved D. This CDR3 has 15 residues. Germline lookup yields CDR1 MDHEN and CDR2 SYDVKM. In nucleotides, the CDR3 is TGTGCCAGCAGTCCCCTAGAGTCCTCCCACAATGAGCAGTTCTTC. Protein product: CASSPLESSHNEQFF.

The chain employs TRBV29-1 and TRBJ1-1, with D tentatively TRBD1 (5 bases). The CDR3 has 15 amino acids. V was trimmed by 3 bases and J by 5 bases, leaving 19 bases between them. In germline, CDR1 is SQVTM, CDR2 ANQGSEA. CDR3 in DNA: TGCAGCGTTGATCGCGGGACCCCCCTGGGGACTGAAGCTTTCTTT. As protein: CSVDRGTPLGTEAFF.

The chain employs TRBV7-2 and TRBJ2-6, with D unresolved. From germline, CDR1 is SGHTA and CDR2 FQGNSA. V lost 1 base, J lost 0 bases, and 7 bases lay in between. This CDR3 has 16 amino acids. This CDR3 reads CASSLGRSSGANVLTF. CDR3 DNA sequence: TGTGCCAGCAGCTTAGGAAGAAGCTCTGGGGCCAACGTCCTGACTTTC.

Of note for this clonotype: A much more abundant neighbour one base away suggests this may be a read error. The rearrangement links TRBV20-1 to TRBJ2-2, with D uncertain. This CDR3 comprises 13 residues. CDR1 and CDR2 (germline): DFQATT, SNEGSKA (reference sequence). V was pared by 4 bases and J by 5 bases, with 11 bases between. The CDR3 is CSAIESETGELFF. The DNA of the CDR3 is TGCAGTGCTATAGAATCAGAGACCGGGGAGCTGTTTTTT.

There are a few counts of this clonotype. The V and J genes are TRBV24-1 and TRBJ2-1, with TRBD2 matching 16 bases. Unmatched junction bases numbered 0, after V lost 4 bases and J lost 4 bases. From germline, CDR1 is KGHDR and CDR2 SFDVKD. The CDR3 has 16 residues. The CDR3 DNA reads as TGTGCCACCAGTGAGGGACTAGCGGGAGGGTACAATGAGCAGTTCTTC. Translation gives CATSEGLAGGYNEQFF.

A remark on this clonotype: With a much larger clone just one base away, this may be a read error. The chain combines TRBV7-2 with TRBJ2-7; 7 bases map to TRBD1. From germline, CDR1 is SGHTA and CDR2 FQGNSA. The CDR3 sequence is 15 residues long. J was trimmed by 2 bases and V by 5 bases; bases with no gene match: 9. In DNA form, the CDR3 reads TGTGCCAGCAGCCGGAACAGGGGACGACCCTACGAGCAGTACTTC. This codes for CASSRNRGRPYEQYF.

Regarding this clonotype: Relative to the germline gene, one junction end is altered; a read error may explain this. This chain connects TRBV29-1 to TRBJ2-3; no clear D. Germline V gene data show CDR1 as SQVTM and CDR2 as ANQGSEA. This CDR3 has 11 amino acids. CDR3 loop: CSIERKGTQYF. The CDR3 bases are TGCAGCATTGAAAGGAAGGGTACGCAGTATTTT.

The V and J genes are TRBV20-1 and TRBJ2-1, with TRBD2 identical over 14 bases. This CDR3 contains 13 residues. Per the germline V gene, CDR1 is DFQATT and CDR2 is SNEGSKA (reference sequence). Trimming at V came to 5 bases and at J to 8 bases, leaving 2 bases not matched to a gene. The CDR3 reads CSARLAGGDEQFF. The CDR3 bases are TGCAGTGCTCGACTAGCGGGAGGGGATGAGCAGTTCTTC.

Remarks on this clonotype: A read error may be the cause here, since a much bigger clone is one base away. The chain joins TRBV15 to TRBJ2-1, with 11 bases identical to TRBD1. Losses at the gene ends were 1 base for V and 3 bases for J; bases not matched to a gene: 2. CDR3 size: 16 residues. CDR1 is LNHNV, CDR2 YYDKDF, per germline (reference sequence). The CDR3 nucleotides read TGTGCCACCAGCAGAGCCGGGACAGGGGGCTACAATGAGCAGTTCTTC. Encoded protein: CATSRAGTGGYNEQFF.

This clonotype was found many times. The V call is TRBV28, the J call TRBJ1-5; D call uncertain. The CDR3 is 14 amino acids. The V and J ends lost 3 bases and 0 bases respectively, with 6 bases between them. The V gene's germline CDR1 is MDHEN and CDR2 SYDVKM. The CDR3 DNA reads TGTGCCAGCAGTTTGATGGGTAGCAATCAGCCCCAGCATTTT. Translated: CASSLMGSNQPQHF.

The CDR3 coding sequence is TGTGCCAGAAGCTCCTCCCCAGATACGCAGTATTTT. It yields the protein CARSSSPDTQYF. The gene calls are TRBV27 and TRBJ2-3; D is uncertain. V was pared by 9 bases and J by 4 bases, with 11 bases between. Germline values: CDR1 MNHEY, CDR2 SMNVEV (reference sequence). The CDR3 spans 12 residues.

This clonotype was seen a handful of times. This clone may be a read error of a much larger clone one base away. The J gene is TRBJ2-7, the V gene TRBV6-2 or TRBV6-3; 8 bases map to TRBD2. The length of the CDR3 is 12 residues. With 7 bases clipped from V and 5 bases from J, the junction kept 4 bases outside the gene matches. CDR1 and CDR2 from the germline V gene are MNHEY and SVGEGT. DNA for the CDR3: TGTGCCAGCACCACGGGGGGGCACGAGCAGTACTTC. Protein sequence: CASTTGGHEQYF.

This clonotype was seen ten or more times. This sequence joins TRBV6-1 and TRBJ2-1; 7 nucleotides align to TRBD1. The germline gives CDR1 MNHNS, CDR2 SASEGT. V dropped 7 bases and J dropped 4; count of bases not matched to a gene: 1. The CDR3 sequence is 12 residues long. CDR3 coding DNA: TGTGCCAGCAAGGGACAGTACAATGAGCAGTTCTTC. Protein product: CASKGQYNEQFF.

This clonotype occurred many times. V is TRBV24-1 and J is TRBJ1-5, with D perhaps TRBD1 (5 bases). V lost 5 bases to trimming and J lost 6 bases, with 13 bases between them. Germline V gene lookup returns CDR1 KGHDR and CDR2 SFDVKD. The CDR3 totals 14 residues. The CDR3 is CATSGGGVTQPQHF. For the CDR3, the DNA is TGTGCCACCAGTGGTGGAGGGGTTACTCAGCCCCAGCATTTT.

Many counts were recorded for this clonotype. The chain uses TRBV20-1 and TRBJ2-7; tentative D call: TRBD2 (6 bases). With 1 base removed from V and 3 bases from J, the gap between germline ends came to 10 bases. The germline CDR1 and CDR2 sequences are DFQATT and SNEGSKA (reference sequence). The CDR3 has 13 residues. CDR3 sequence reads: CSARGRRDYEQYF. CDR3 nucleotide sequence: TGCAGTGCTAGAGGACGGAGGGACTACGAGCAGTACTTC.

This clonotype was detected ten times or more. The rearrangement links TRBV15 to TRBJ1-1; the D gene is possibly TRBD1 (6 bases). Germline V gene data show CDR1 as LNHNV and CDR2 as YYDKDF (reference sequence). Trimming took off 1 base at V and 9 bases at J, with 12 bases between the two ends. This CDR3 contains 13 residues. The CDR3: CATSRGQEPKAFF. CDR3 DNA sequence: TGTGCCACCAGCAGAGGACAGGAACCGAAAGCTTTCTTT.

On this clonotype: This sequence may be a read error, since a much larger clone differs from it by one base. The J gene is TRBJ2-7, the V gene TRBV28; D is possibly TRBD2 (5 bases). Per the germline V gene, CDR1 is MDHEN and CDR2 is SYDVKM. The CDR3 is 12 amino acids. The V gene lost 9 bases and the J gene lost 4 bases, with 13 bases spanning the gap. The CDR3 region has the DNA TGTGCCAGAAGGCGTCCGGGATACGAGCAGTACTTC. It is translated as CARRRPGYEQYF.

This clonotype was detected a few times. This may be a read error: a much more frequent sequence differs by one nucleotide. CDR3 nucleotides: TGTGCCAGCAGTGAACGACAGGTTTTTATCGAGCAGTACTTC. Protein: CASSERQVFIEQYF. The J gene is TRBJ2-7, the V gene TRBV6-1, with a tentative D call TRBD1 (6 bases). CDR3 length: 14 amino acids. The ends were cut back, 2 bases at V and 6 bases at J, with 14 bases in the middle. Germline CDR1 MNHNS, CDR2 SASEGT.

This clonotype was seen only a few times. Germline and junction disagree at one end, which may indicate a read error. This rearrangement joins TRBV19 to TRBJ1-2; D is ambiguous. This CDR3 has 12 residues. Per the germline V gene, CDR1 is LNHDA and CDR2 is SQIVND (reference sequence). The CDR3 bases are TGCGCCAGTAGTACCGGGAGAGATGGCTACACCTTC. This encodes CASSTGRDGYTF. Drawing the rest from reference TRBV19 and TRBJ1-2, the complete variable domain is DGGITQSPKYLFRKEGQNVTLSCEQNLNHDAMYWYRQDPGQGLRLIYYSQIVNDFQKGDIAEGYSVSREKKESFPLTVTSAQKNPTAFYLCASSTGRDGYTFGSGTRLTVV.

In its sample, this clonotype was seen a few times. This chain joins TRBV5-1 and TRBJ2-3, with a weak D call TRBD2 (6 bases). V lost 2 bases and J 2 bases, leaving 18 bases between the germline ends. There are 17 residues in the CDR3. Looked up from germline, CDR1 is SGHRS and CDR2 is YFSETQ. The CDR3 DNA reads as TGCGCCAGCAGCTTTCGACTAGAAGGGTCGTTCACAGATACGCAGTATTTT. Translation: CASSFRLEGSFTDTQYF.

This chain connects TRBV29-1 to TRBJ1-1; D is uncertain. V was shortened by 5 bases and J by 4 bases, with 11 bases between the two germline ends. The germline V gene encodes CDR1 SQVTM and CDR2 ANQGSEA. The CDR3 extends over 12 amino acids. The CDR3 DNA is TGCAGCGTTACGGGAGCGTCCACTGAAGCTTTCTTT. Its protein is CSVTGASTEAFF.